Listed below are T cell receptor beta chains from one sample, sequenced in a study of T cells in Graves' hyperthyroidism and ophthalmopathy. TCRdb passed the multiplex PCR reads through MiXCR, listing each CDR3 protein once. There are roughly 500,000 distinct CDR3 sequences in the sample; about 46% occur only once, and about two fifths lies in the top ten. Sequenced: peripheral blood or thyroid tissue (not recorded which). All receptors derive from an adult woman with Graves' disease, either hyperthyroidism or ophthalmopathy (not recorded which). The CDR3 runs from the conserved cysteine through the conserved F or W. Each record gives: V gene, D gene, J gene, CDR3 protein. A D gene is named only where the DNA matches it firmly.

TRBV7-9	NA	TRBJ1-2	CASSLNPGSGYTF
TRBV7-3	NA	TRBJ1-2	CASSPGTGPGGYTF
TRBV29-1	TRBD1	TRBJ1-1	CSAEGQGAMNTEAFF
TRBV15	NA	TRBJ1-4	CATSKTGSLFF
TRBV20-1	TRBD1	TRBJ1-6	CSAKGAGSPQSPLHF
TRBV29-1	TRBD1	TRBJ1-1	CSVGDPDRVAEAFF
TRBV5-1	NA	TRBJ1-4	CASSSLTGGEKLFF
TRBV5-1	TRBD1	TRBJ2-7	CASSKGANEQYF
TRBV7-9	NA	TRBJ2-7	CASRLFYEQYF
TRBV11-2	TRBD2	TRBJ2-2	CASSLYRAGGLAGELFF
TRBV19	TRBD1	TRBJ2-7	CASSFDRGGGEQYF
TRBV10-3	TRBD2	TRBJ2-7	CAHSQAGLAGGDEQYF
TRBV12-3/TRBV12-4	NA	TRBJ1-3	CASSPSLGGTIYF
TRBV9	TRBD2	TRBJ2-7	CASSPGVSGAHYEQYF
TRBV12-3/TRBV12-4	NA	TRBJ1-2	CASSRDPEAGYTF
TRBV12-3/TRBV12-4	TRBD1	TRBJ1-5	CASSPKDRTGEPQHF
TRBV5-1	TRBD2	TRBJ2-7	CASSSTSGEQYF
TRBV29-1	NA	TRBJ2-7	CSVEGGAYYEQYF
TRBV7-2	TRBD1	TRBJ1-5	CASSVLTGDGLQPQHF
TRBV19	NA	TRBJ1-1	CASSIGQGRMGTEAFF
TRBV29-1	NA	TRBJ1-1	CSVVTGRSEAFF
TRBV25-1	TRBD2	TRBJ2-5	CASSASRTSATLGTQYF
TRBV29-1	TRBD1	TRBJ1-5	CGVPSPTGGAQHF
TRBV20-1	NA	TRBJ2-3	CSVQGLADTQYF
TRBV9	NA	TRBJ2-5	CASSVAQGAQETQYF
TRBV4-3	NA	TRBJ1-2	CASSQDGEHYGYTF
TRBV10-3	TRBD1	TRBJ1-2	CAIGDRGLYGYTF
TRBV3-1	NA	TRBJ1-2	CASSQDLEYGYTF
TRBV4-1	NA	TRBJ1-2	CASSQEQGPYGYTF
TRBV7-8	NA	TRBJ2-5	CASSRGRTTETQYF
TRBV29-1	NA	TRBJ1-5	CSLDVYSNRPQHF
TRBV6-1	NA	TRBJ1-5	CASSEALGKNQPQHF
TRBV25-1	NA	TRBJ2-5	CASSDLSSTYLGETQYF
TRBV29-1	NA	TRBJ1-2	CSVLNYGYTF
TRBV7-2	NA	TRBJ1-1	CASSSPFQGIGKIETEAFF
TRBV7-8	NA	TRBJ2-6	CASSLRGRVPSGANVLTF
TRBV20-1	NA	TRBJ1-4	CSARHPWDTDGKLFF
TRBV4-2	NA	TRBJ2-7	CASSHPEVDEQCF
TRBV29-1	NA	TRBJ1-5	CSVSDGFNQPQHF
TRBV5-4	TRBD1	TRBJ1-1	CASSLNYRGRVEAFF